The next 10 T cell receptor beta chains were all read from a single sample in a study of cytomegalovirus exposure and HLA in healthy donors. The PCR had 60 Vbeta and 13 Jbeta primers. Here immunoSEQ multiplex PCR was the method, and the copy in TCRdb shows in-frame clones only, minus some. The sample carries approximately 140,000 clones, 60% to 80% recorded once. What was sequenced was PBMCs. Receptors were obtained from a female donor in good health and CMV-seronegative.

The J gene is TRBJ2-7, the V gene TRBV29-1; 7 bases are a match to TRBD1. Germline CDR1 is SQVTM and CDR2 is ANQGSEA. With V trimmed by 7 bases and J by 1 base, 4 bases remained unmatched. This CDR3 contains 12 residues. CDR3 residues: CSGRDRSYEQYF. In DNA, the CDR3 is TGCAGCGGACGGGACAGATCCTACGAGCAGTACTTC.

The chain recombines TRBV30 with TRBJ1-4; no definite D call. Germline V lookup: CDR1 GTSNPN, CDR2 SVGIG (reference sequence). The CDR3 is made up of 12 amino acids. V was clipped by 2 bases and J by 7 bases, with 8 bases between them. CDR3 loop: CAWSFGSEKLFF. CDR3 DNA: TGTGCCTGGAGTTTTGGGAGTGAAAAACTGTTTTTT.

This sequence joins TRBV9 and TRBJ2-2; maybe TRBD1 (5 bases). Germline-derived CDR1 and CDR2 are SGDLS and YYNGEE. V lost 1 base, J lost 0 bases, and 10 bases lay in between. The CDR3 is made up of 16 amino acids. The CDR3 coding sequence is TGTGCCAGCAGCGTATCGAGGACACCGAACACCGGGGAGCTGTTTTTT. This encodes CASSVSRTPNTGELFF.

This chain uses TRBV10-3 with TRBJ2-7, with 11 nucleotides matching TRBD2. V gave up 6 bases and J gave up 2 bases; unmatched junction bases: 6. The CDR3 loop spans 15 amino acids. Germline V gene sequence: CDR1 ENHRY, CDR2 SYGVKD. This chain's CDR3 is CAISLGLAETYEQYF. CDR3 DNA: TGTGCCATCAGCCTGGGACTAGCGGAAACCTACGAGCAGTACTTC.

The chain carries TRBV19 and TRBJ1-1, with 9 bases identical to TRBD1. The V gene end was trimmed by 4 bases and the J gene end by 5 bases; junction bases not matched to a gene: 2. The germline gives CDR1 LNHDA, CDR2 SQIVND (reference sequence). The CDR3 runs to 13 residues. The CDR3 here is CASSRQGGTEAFF. CDR3 nucleotide sequence: TGTGCCAGTAGTAGACAGGGGGGTACTGAAGCTTTCTTT.

Only a few counts were recorded for this clone. V usage is TRBV19 and J usage is TRBJ1-1; D ambiguous. This CDR3 comprises 13 residues. The V end was cut by 9 bases, the J end by 6 bases, with 17 bases between. Germline CDR1 and CDR2: LNHDA and SQIVND (reference sequence). CDR3 DNA: TGTGCCAGCAAGGCGGCGTTGCGAGCTGAAGCTTTCTTT. It encodes CASKAALRAEAFF.

The V and J genes are TRBV6-4 and TRBJ1-2; 10 bases align to TRBD1. Per the germline V gene, CDR1 is MRHNA and CDR2 is SNTAGT. V was clipped by 0 bases and J by 7 bases; unmatched bases: 5. CDR3 length equals 15 residues. CDR3 loop: CASSDSAGTGVGYTF. CDR3 bases: TGTGCCAGCAGTGACTCTGCCGGGACAGGGGTTGGCTACACCTTC.

The chain joins TRBV6-5 to TRBJ1-5; a possible D gene is TRBD1 (6 bases). Trimming took 0 bases from V and 9 from J, leaving 12 bases between them. The germline CDR1 and CDR2 sequences are MNHEY and SVGAGI. The length of the CDR3 is 14 residues. CDR3 sequence reads: CASSYSKGEMPQHF. DNA for the CDR3: TGTGCCAGCAGTTACTCGAAGGGGGAGATGCCCCAGCATTTT.

The rearrangement joins TRBV28 to TRBJ1-6, with 7 bases lining up with TRBD1. The CDR3 runs 17 residues. Trimming removed 5 bases from V and 5 bases from J; junction bases left unmatched: 12. Germline V lookup: CDR1 MDHEN, CDR2 SYDVKM. CDR3 in DNA: TGTGCCAGCAGTCCACCGACAGGGTGGGCAAATAATTCACCCCTCCACTTT. Amino acids: CASSPPTGWANNSPLHF.

This clone occurred once. The chain carries TRBV14 and TRBJ1-1; TRBD1 aligns across 8 bases. The CDR3 is 14 amino acids. The germline gives CDR1 SGHDN, CDR2 FVKESK. Germline trimming cut 3 bases from V and 0 bases from J; bases unmatched to any gene: 0. The CDR3 reads CASSQTGVNTEAFF. CDR3 sequence (DNA): TGTGCCAGCAGCCAGACAGGGGTGAACACTGAAGCTTTCTTT. Combining the CDR3 with reference TRBV14 and TRBJ1-1 gives the whole variable domain EAGVTQFPSHSVIEKGQTVTLRCDPISGHDNLYWYRRVMGKEIKFLLHFVKESKQDESGMPNNRFLAERTGGTYSTLKVQPAELEDSGVYFCASSQTGVNTEAFFGQGTRLTVV.